This TCR beta chain was sequenced for a study of CD8+CD57+ T cells in acquired aplastic anemia. Previously, flow cytometry had revealed CD8+CD57+ cell expansion in the patients chosen for sequencing. Genomic DNA constituted the template upon which TCR beta VDJ and CDR3 profiling was performed. Each CDR3 protein is one row after TCRdb ran MiXCR on the reads. Of roughly 150,000 distinct CDR3 sequences in the sample, around 48% were seen once. The ends were cut back, 5 bases at V and 1 base at J, with 10 bases in the middle. Germline V lookup: CDR1 SGHTA, CDR2 FQGTGA. This CDR3 comprises 14 residues. This clonotype appeared many times.

Material: sorted CD4+, CD8+, or CD8+CD57+ T cells (not recorded which) from PBMCs. The sequence was collected from a human donor with aplastic anemia. The V and J genes are TRBV7-3 and TRBJ2-3; D perhaps matches TRBD1 (6 bases). CDR3 in DNA: TGTGCCAGCAGCGCGGACAGAGGCACAGATACGCAGTATTTT. Protein: CASSADRGTDTQYF.